These 13 T cell receptor beta chains were sequenced from one sample in a study of CD8 T cells in Susac syndrome (dated by TCRdb to about 2019). Library generation was performed with the immunoSEQ multiplex PCR assay. RNA was extracted with the RNeasy kit and roughly 0.45 to 1 ug was reverse transcribed using random hexamers. In TCRdb, the public reads were trimmed at Q25 with fastp and aligned with MiXCR, with productive beta chains retained. Each CDR3 protein gets just one entry, which takes the most common genes and DNA from the rows behind it. The sample includes about 110,000 distinct CDR3 sequences, with roughly 94% observed a single time. The top ten clones comprise over 0.4% of the sample. Sequenced sample: CD8+ T cells from PBMCs. Receptors originate from a human donor with Susac syndrome.

V and J are TRBV7-8 and TRBJ2-3, with 7 bases lining up with TRBD1. Per germline, CDR1 SGHVS and CDR2 FQNEAQ. V lost 3 bases, J lost 5 bases, and 8 bases stayed unmatched. This CDR3 comprises 15 residues. The CDR3 loop reads CASSFPGTDQDTQYF. CDR3 nucleotides: TGTGCCAGCAGCTTCCCTGGGACAGATCAAGATACGCAGTATTTT.

This rearrangement joins TRBV3-1 to TRBJ2-5; maybe TRBD2 (6 bases). The V and J ends lost 1 base and 0 bases respectively, with 9 bases between them. CDR1 and CDR2 from the germline V gene are LGHDT and YNNKEL (reference sequence). The CDR3 loop spans 15 amino acids. Written as DNA, the CDR3 is TGTGCCAGCAGCCAAGCGGGGGAGTACCAAGAGACCCAGTACTTC. The encoded protein is CASSQAGEYQETQYF.

V gene TRBV9 combines with J gene TRBJ2-1, with TRBD2 identical over 9 bases. The CDR3 extends over 16 amino acids. Per the germline V gene, CDR1 is SGDLS and CDR2 is YYNGEE. The V gene end was trimmed by 4 bases and the J gene end by 4 bases; junction bases not matched to a gene: 9. CDR3 loop: CASSSEGSGGYNEQFF. The CDR3 DNA sequence: TGTGCCAGCAGCTCTGAAGGGAGCGGGGGGTACAATGAGCAGTTCTTC.

The CDR3 nucleotides read TGTGCCAGCAGCCAGAGAGGGGACGAGCAGTACTTC. Translation: CASSQRGDEQYF. The chain is built from TRBV14 and TRBJ2-7; perhaps D is TRBD1 or TRBD2 (5 bases each). V lost 3 bases, J lost 5 bases, and 8 bases lay in between. The CDR3 consists of 12 residues. Germline V gene data show CDR1 as SGHDN and CDR2 as FVKESK.

The chain links TRBV7-2 to TRBJ2-7; the D gene is possibly TRBD2 (6 bases). The germline V gene encodes CDR1 SGHTA and CDR2 FQGNSA. The CDR3 has 15 residues. The V gene lost 5 bases and the J gene lost 4 bases, with 18 bases spanning the gap. This CDR3 reads CASSPPGLGAYEQYF. In DNA, the CDR3 is TGTGCCAGCAGCCCACCGGGACTCGGGGCTTACGAGCAGTACTTC.

This sequence joins TRBV27 and TRBJ1-5; D is unresolved. Trimming pared 2 bases from V and 1 base from J, leaving 6 bases between. The CDR3 length is 14 residues. Germline lookup yields CDR1 MNHEY and CDR2 SMNVEV (reference sequence). The CDR3 coding sequence is TGTGCCAGCAGTTTAATGGGGAGCAATCAGCCCCAGCATTTT. This translates into CASSLMGSNQPQHF.

CDR3 loop: CASSLGQPLETQYF. CDR3 bases: TGTGCCAGCAGTCTGGGACAGCCTCTAGAGACCCAGTACTTC. The chain combines TRBV5-6 with TRBJ2-5; TRBD1 matches 7 bases. The CDR3 is 14 residues long. The V gene's germline CDR1 is SGHDT and CDR2 YYEEEE. The V and J ends lost 5 bases and 4 bases, in that order; junction bases with no gene match: 8.

The genes are TRBV29-1 and TRBJ2-2, with 7 bases that match TRBD1. Germline V gene data show CDR1 as SQVTM and CDR2 as ANQGSEA. V lost 8 bases, J lost 4 bases, and 10 bases stayed unmatched. The CDR3 totals 14 residues. This CDR3 reads CSTTGTAGTGELFF. CDR3 bases: TGCAGCACAACCGGGACAGCTGGCACCGGGGAGCTGTTTTTT.

This sequence joins TRBV14 and TRBJ2-1; 7 positions agree with TRBD2. The CDR3 contains 14 residues. Germline V gene lookup returns CDR1 SGHDN and CDR2 FVKESK. Trimming removed 4 bases from V and 4 bases from J; junction bases left unmatched: 4. This CDR3 reads CASSPQAGYNEQFF. The DNA for the CDR3 is TGTGCCAGCAGCCCCCAAGCGGGATACAATGAGCAGTTCTTC.

The chain uses TRBV2 and TRBJ2-1, with TRBD2 matching 10 bases. J gave up 8 bases and V 5 bases, and 3 bases lay outside the gene matches. This CDR3 has 13 amino acids. CDR1 is SNHLY and CDR2 is FYNNEI in the germline V gene. The CDR3 loop reads CASSPGTSDEQFF. The DNA of the CDR3 is TGTGCCAGCAGTCCCGGGACTAGCGATGAGCAGTTCTTC.

This chain connects TRBV27 to TRBJ2-1; D might be TRBD1 or TRBD2, each matching 6 bases. CDR1 and CDR2 from the germline V gene are MNHEY and SMNVEV (reference sequence). The CDR3 is 14 amino acids. Trimming shortened V by 8 bases and J by 10 bases, and 21 bases separated the two germline ends. In nucleotides, the CDR3 is TGTGCCAGCGGGTGGTTGGGGGGCCAGGGGGAGCAGTTCTTC. It is translated as CASGWLGGQGEQFF.

The chain couples TRBV25-1 to TRBJ2-1; 8 positions match TRBD1. V lost 6 bases, J lost 8 bases, and 12 bases stayed unmatched. CDR1 is MGHDK, CDR2 SYGVNS, per germline. The CDR3 covers 15 residues. For the CDR3, the DNA is TGTGCCAGCAGGGTCCGGACAGGGAATGCAGATGAGCAGTTCTTC. Residues: CASRVRTGNADEQFF.

The chain joins TRBV9 to TRBJ2-1; D is uncertain. The V gene's germline CDR1 is SGDLS and CDR2 YYNGEE. CDR3 length equals 14 residues. V lost 0 bases and J 6 bases, leaving 10 bases between the germline ends. The DNA of the CDR3 is TGTGCCAGCAGCGTAGCCGGCGGTGGCAATGAGCAGTTCTTC. It codes for CASSVAGGGNEQFF.